This T cell receptor (beta chain) was observed in a study of Ad26.COV2.S vaccination and SARS-CoV-2 variants. There are 16 residues in the CDR3. V gave up 4 bases and J gave up 4 bases; unmatched junction bases: 5. Germline V gene lookup returns CDR1 SGHNT and CDR2 YYREEE (reference sequence). Sequencing was performed with immunoSEQ multiplex PCR; in TCRdb, only in-frame clones are kept and a portion is missing. There are around 370,000 clones in the sample; 70% to 90% occur only once, and roughly 3.3% lies in the top ten. Study-wide results and limits: Measurements of TCR breadth and depth may have given underestimates of the total T cell responses.

Treatment in this sample: around 19 received Ad26.COV2.S at low or high dose, single or two shots; about 5 received placebo; per-sample allocation not given. Day 63 after the first injection of vaccine or placebo was the sampling time. Regarding this clone: Its matching antigen is unknown.

The starting material was peripheral blood, obtained in a trial of Ad26.COV2.S vaccine versus placebo. The chain combines TRBV5-4 with TRBJ2-3, with 14 bases matching TRBD2. The receptor comes from a person between 18 and 59 years old who received the Ad26.COV2.S COVID-19 vaccine or a placebo. CDR3 bases: TGTGCCAGCAGCGGCGGGACTAGCGGGAGAGCAGATACGCAGTATTTT. Protein sequence: CASSGGTSGRADTQYF.